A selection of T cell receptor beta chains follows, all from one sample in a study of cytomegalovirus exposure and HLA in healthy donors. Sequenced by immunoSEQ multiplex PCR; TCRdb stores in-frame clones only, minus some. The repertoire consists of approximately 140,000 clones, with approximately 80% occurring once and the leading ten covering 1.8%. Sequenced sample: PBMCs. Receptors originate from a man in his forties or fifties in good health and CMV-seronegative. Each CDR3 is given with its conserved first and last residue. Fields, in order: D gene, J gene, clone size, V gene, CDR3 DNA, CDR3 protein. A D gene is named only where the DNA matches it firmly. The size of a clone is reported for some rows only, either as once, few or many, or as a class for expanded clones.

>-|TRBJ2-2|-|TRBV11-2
TGTGCCAGCTTGAGACTAAAAACGAACACCGGGGAGCTGTTTTTT
CASLRLKTNTGELFF
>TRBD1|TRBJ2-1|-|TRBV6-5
TGTGCCAGCAGTTACGATCAGGTGACAGGGGGCGATGAGCAGTTCTTC
CASSYDQVTGGDEQFF
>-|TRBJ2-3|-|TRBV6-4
TGTGCCAGCAGTGAAGGGGGAGACACAGATACGCAGTATTTT
CASSEGGDTDTQYF
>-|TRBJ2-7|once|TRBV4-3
TGCGCCAGCAGCCAAGGACAGGAACTAGGCGAGCAGTACTTC
CASSQGQELGEQYF
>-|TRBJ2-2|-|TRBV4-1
TGCGCCAGCAGCCAAGAGCCAGGGCCAGGCTTCACCGGGGAGCTGTTTTTT
CASSQEPGPGFTGELFF
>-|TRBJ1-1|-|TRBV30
TGTGCCTGGAGTGTTGGTAGGAACACTGAAGCTTTCTTT
CAWSVGRNTEAFF
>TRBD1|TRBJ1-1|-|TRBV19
TGTGCCAGTAGTCCCAGACAGGGGAGGAACACTGAAGCTTTCTTT
CASSPRQGRNTEAFF
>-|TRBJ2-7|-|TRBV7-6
TGTGCCAGCAGCGACATAATCTCCTACGAGCAGTACTTC
CASSDIISYEQYF
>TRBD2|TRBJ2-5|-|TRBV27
TGTGCCAGCAGTAGCCGGGGGGGCTGGAAAGAGACCCAGTACTTC
CASSSRGGWKETQYF
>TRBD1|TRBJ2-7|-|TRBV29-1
TGCAGCGTTGACCCGGACAGGTCACCCTACGAGCAGTACTTC
CSVDPDRSPYEQYF
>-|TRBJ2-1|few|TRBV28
TGTGCCAGCAGTTTCAGCGGCCTACCTTACAATGAGCAGTTCTTC
CASSFSGLPYNEQFF
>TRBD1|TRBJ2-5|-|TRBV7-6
TGTGCCAGCAGCTTCGGGACAGGACAAGAGACCCAGTACTTC
CASSFGTGQETQYF
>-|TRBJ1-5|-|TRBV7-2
TGTGCCAGCAGCACCCCCGGGACTCAAAATCAGCCCCAGCATTTT
CASSTPGTQNQPQHF
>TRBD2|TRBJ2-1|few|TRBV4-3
TGCGCCAGCAGCCAAGTGGCGGGGGGGTTGGCCTACAATGAGCAGTTCTTC
CASSQVAGGLAYNEQFF
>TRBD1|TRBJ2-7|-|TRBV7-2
TGTGCCAGCAGCACAACCGGGACAGGGGCCTACGAGCAGTACTTC
CASSTTGTGAYEQYF
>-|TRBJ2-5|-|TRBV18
TGTGCCAGCTCACCACCCTCCGCGACACAAGAGACCCAGTACTTC
CASSPPSATQETQYF
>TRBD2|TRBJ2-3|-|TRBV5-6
TGTGCCAGCAGCTCAGCACTAGCGGGAGGCCCAGATACGCAGTATTTT
CASSSALAGGPDTQYF
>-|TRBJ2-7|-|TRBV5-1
TGCGCCAGCAGCTTAGGGCTAGCGAGCAACGAGCAGTACTTC
CASSLGLASNEQYF
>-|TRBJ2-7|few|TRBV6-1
TGTGCCAGCAGTGATTACGGGGTACGGAGTCCCCGAGAGTACTTC
CASSDYGVRSPREYF
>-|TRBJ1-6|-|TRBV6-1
TGTGCCAGCAGTGATTCAGCAGGGGCGCCGAATTCACCCCTCCACTTT
CASSDSAGAPNSPLHF
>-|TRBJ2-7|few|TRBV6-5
TGTGCCAGCAGGGGCCGACAAGCTTCCTACGAGCAGTACTTC
CASRGRQASYEQYF
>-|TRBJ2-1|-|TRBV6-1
TGTGCCAGCAGTGAACCGTACAATGAGCAGTTCTTC
CASSEPYNEQFF
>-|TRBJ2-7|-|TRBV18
TGTGCCAGCTCACCCAAACAGACCTACGAGCAGTACTTC
CASSPKQTYEQYF
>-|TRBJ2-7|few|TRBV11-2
TGTGCCAGCAGCCCCCCTGCGGGGAGCTCCTACGAGCAGTACTTC
CASSPPAGSSYEQYF
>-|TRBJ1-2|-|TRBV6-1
TGTGCCAGCAGTGACCCCAGGGCTAACTATGGCTACACCTTC
CASSDPRANYGYTF
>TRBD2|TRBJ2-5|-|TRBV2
TGTGCCAGCAGTTTAACCCACGGGGGGGCGGAGACCCAGTACTTC
CASSLTHGGAETQYF